This T cell receptor (beta chain) was identified in a study of radiotherapy plus CTLA-4 blockade in lung cancer. Some clones are missing from TCRdb's copy, which holds only in-frame ones; the method was immunoSEQ multiplex PCR. The sample includes about 68,000 clones, around 79% seen only once; the top ten take roughly 10%. The length of the CDR3 is 14 residues. V was shortened by 3 bases and J by 5 bases, with 13 bases between the two germline ends. Per germline, CDR1 SGHAT and CDR2 FQNNGV. This chain links TRBV11-2 with TRBJ1-1, with TRBD1 as a possible D gene (5 bases). Specimen: peripheral blood, collected from a patient treated with radiotherapy plus ipilimumab. The receptor was derived from a human donor with non-small cell lung cancer who had a complete response to radiotherapy plus ipilimumab. For the CDR3, the DNA is TGTGCCAGCAGCTTTAGTGGGGGGATGACTGAAGCTTTCTTT. As protein: CASSFSGGMTEAFF.